The next 19 T cell receptor beta chains were all read from a single sample in a study of OX40 agonist ivuxolimab in advanced cancers. Profiling relied on immunoSEQ multiplex PCR, and the TCRdb table lists in-frame clones only, not all of them. This repertoire shows some 95,000 clones, roughly 94% found once; its top ten account for roughly 0.5%. Sequenced here: CD4+ or CD8+ T cells sorted from blood, sampled in a trial of the OX40 agonist ivuxolimab. These receptors all stem from an adult with an advanced solid tumor such as melanoma, head and neck, liver or kidney cancer.

The V gene is TRBV5-1, the J gene TRBJ2-5; unclear D gene. Germline CDR1 is SGHRS and CDR2 is YFSETQ. The CDR3 consists of 17 residues. Trimming cost V 0 bases and J 5 bases, with 20 bases left between them. CDR3 region: CASSLGGGTTRFETQYF. The CDR3 DNA reads as TGCGCCAGCAGCTTGGGCGGTGGCACTACCAGATTCGAGACCCAGTACTTC.

A word on this clone: Other DNA sequences in the same sample also yield this CDR3. The genes are TRBV29-1 and TRBJ1-5; 10 nucleotides match TRBD1. Per germline, CDR1 SQVTM and CDR2 ANQGSEA. V dropped 7 bases and J dropped 1; count of bases not matched to a gene: 19. This CDR3 is 19 amino acids long. This CDR3 is CSAQDTSGQGLGSNQPQHF. The CDR3 nucleotides are TGCAGCGCCCAAGACACTTCGGGACAGGGGCTTGGGAGCAATCAGCCCCAGCATTTT.

The chain couples TRBV10-3 to TRBJ2-1, with a weak D call TRBD2 (6 bases). Trimming left V 11 bases short and J 5 bases short, with 16 bases between. There are 13 residues in the CDR3. Germline assignment: CDR1 ENHRY and CDR2 SYGVKD. The CDR3 coding sequence is TGTGCCGCGGGAATGGGAGGCGACAATGAGCAGTTCTTC. This codes for CAAGMGGDNEQFF.

This chain joins TRBV19 and TRBJ1-2; 9 bases are a match to TRBD1. Trimming took 8 bases from V and 2 from J; bases not matched to a gene: 9. Germline CDR1 and CDR2: LNHDA and SQIVND (reference sequence). The CDR3 runs to 15 residues. In DNA form, the CDR3 reads TGTGCCAGTGGGGGACAGGGTAATATAAACTATGGCTACACCTTC. It codes for CASGGQGNINYGYTF. The complete variable domain, with remaining parts taken from reference TRBV19 and TRBJ1-2, reads DGGITQSPKYLFRKEGQNVTLSCEQNLNHDAMYWYRQDPGQGLRLIYYSQIVNDFQKGDIAEGYSVSREKKESFPLTVTSAQKNPTAFYLCASGGQGNINYGYTFGSGTRLTVV.

This chain links TRBV28 with TRBJ1-1; possibly TRBD1 for D (5 bases). The V gene's germline CDR1 is MDHEN and CDR2 SYDVKM. V gave up 4 bases and J gave up 4 bases, with 16 bases separating them. This CDR3 is 15 amino acids long. The DNA of the CDR3 is TGTGCCAGCAGTTCTCCCCGGGGGGGGGTCACTGAAGCTTTCTTT. This sequence encodes CASSSPRGGVTEAFF. The full variable domain, its missing parts supplied by reference TRBV28 and TRBJ1-1, is DVKVTQSSRYLVKRTGEKVFLECVQDMDHENMFWYRQDPGLGLRLIYFSYDVKMKEKGDIPEGYSVSREKKERFSLILESASTNQTSMYLCASSSPRGGVTEAFFGQGTRLTVV.

The chain has TRBV2 and TRBJ1-1; 7 bases are a match to TRBD1. The V segment lost 6 bases and the J segment 6 bases; nucleotides outside the gene matches: 10. The CDR3 covers 14 residues. Germline V gene sequence: CDR1 SNHLY, CDR2 FYNNEI. DNA for the CDR3: TGTGCCAGCAGGCTCCAGACAGGGATCCCTGAAGCTTTCTTT. Protein product: CASRLQTGIPEAFF.

The chain uses TRBV6-5 and TRBJ2-3; no clear D gene. The CDR3 extends over 14 amino acids. With 6 bases removed from V and 4 bases from J, the gap between germline ends came to 14 bases. Per the germline V gene, CDR1 is MNHEY and CDR2 is SVGAGI. The CDR3, as DNA: TGTGCCAGCAGCGCCCCTAGGAAGTCAGATACGCAGTATTTT. It translates to CASSAPRKSDTQYF.

This clone was seen once. The chain uses TRBV6-5 and TRBJ1-2, with a weak D call TRBD1 (5 bases). V lost 5 bases and J lost 7, with 14 bases in between. The CDR3 is made up of 13 amino acids. The V gene's germline CDR1 is MNHEY and CDR2 SVGAGI. Written as DNA, the CDR3 is TGTGCCAGCAGTCTGGACAACAAGGGTGGCTACACCTTC. Residues: CASSLDNKGGYTF.

The rearrangement uses TRBV9 and TRBJ2-1; D is unclear. Trimming took 0 bases from V and 8 from J, leaving 15 bases between them. The germline V gene has CDR1 SGDLS and CDR2 YYNGEE. The CDR3 has 15 residues. In DNA, the CDR3 is TGTGCCAGCAGCGTAGGGTCTTCGGCCGGTGATGAGCAGTTCTTC. As protein: CASSVGSSAGDEQFF.

This chain's CDR3 is CASSQELAGGIYNEQFF. DNA of the CDR3: TGCGCCAGCAGCCAAGAGCTAGCGGGTGGGATTTACAATGAGCAGTTCTTC. The gene calls are TRBV4-1 and TRBJ2-1; 8 bases match TRBD2. Germline assignment: CDR1 MGHRA and CDR2 YSYEKL. V was pared by 0 bases and J by 4 bases, with 8 bases of the junction left unmatched. The CDR3 runs to 17 residues.

The J gene is TRBJ1-5, the V gene TRBV19; D gene uncertain. This CDR3 contains 12 residues. V was cut by 10 bases and J by 2 bases, with 9 bases left in between. Germline V gene sequence: CDR1 LNHDA, CDR2 SQIVND (reference sequence). CDR3 sequence reads: CATNVGNQPQHF. The CDR3 DNA reads TGTGCCACGAATGTGGGCAATCAGCCCCAGCATTTT. The whole variable domain, remainder taken from reference TRBV19 and TRBJ1-5, is DGGITQSPKYLFRKEGQNVTLSCEQNLNHDAMYWYRQDPGQGLRLIYYSQIVNDFQKGDIAEGYSVSREKKESFPLTVTSAQKNPTAFYLCATNVGNQPQHFGDGTRLSIL.

This sequence joins TRBV10-2 and TRBJ1-1, with 8 bases lining up with TRBD1. The V gene end was trimmed by 2 bases and the J gene end by 5 bases; junction bases not matched to a gene: 1. Germline assignment: CDR1 WSHSY and CDR2 SAAADI. The CDR3 runs 13 residues. The CDR3 sequence: CASSEQGATEAFF. The CDR3 DNA sequence: TGCGCCAGCAGTGAGCAGGGGGCGACTGAAGCTTTCTTT.

The chain uses TRBV11-3 and TRBJ2-7, with 9 bases lining up with TRBD1. V lost 5 bases to trimming and J lost 3 bases; unmatched junction nucleotides: 11. The CDR3 runs to 16 residues. The germline V gene encodes CDR1 SGHNT and CDR2 YENEEA. CDR3 protein: CASSLPGQGFGYEQYF. The CDR3, as DNA: TGTGCCAGCAGCCTACCGGGACAGGGCTTTGGCTACGAGCAGTACTTC.

The J gene is TRBJ1-5, the V gene TRBV19; perhaps TRBD1 as D (6 bases). The V gene lost 3 bases and the J gene lost 5 bases, with 17 bases spanning the gap. The CDR3 length is 16 residues. Germline CDR1 reads LNHDA; CDR2 reads SQIVND (reference sequence). CDR3 sequence reads: CASSIRNREVDQPQHF. The CDR3 nucleotides are TGTGCCAGTAGTATCAGAAACAGGGAAGTTGATCAGCCCCAGCATTTT.

The chain is built from TRBV2 and TRBJ2-3; D call uncertain. This CDR3 has 13 amino acids. Germline V CDR1 and CDR2: SNHLY, FYNNEI. The ends were cut back, 6 bases at V and 3 bases at J, with 10 bases in the middle. In DNA, the CDR3 is TGTGCCAGCAGAGCGTCTAGGACAGATACGCAGTATTTT. Encoded protein: CASRASRTDTQYF.

This clone has only one observation. This chain links TRBV6-6 with TRBJ2-2; 8 bases agree with TRBD1. Unmatched junction bases numbered 8, after V lost 5 bases and J lost 6 bases. Germline V CDR1 and CDR2: MNHNY, SVGAGI (reference sequence). The CDR3 totals 15 residues. CDR3 coding DNA: TGTGCCAGCAGTAAGCAGGGGGCGCACGCCGGGGAGCTGTTTTTT. This gives the protein CASSKQGAHAGELFF.

A single count supports this clone. The V gene is TRBV6-6, the J gene TRBJ2-3, with 14 nucleotides matching TRBD2. The CDR3 has 16 amino acids. Trimming took 5 bases from V and 2 from J; bases not matched to a gene: 3. Germline V CDR1 and CDR2: MNHNY, SVGAGI (reference sequence). The CDR3 DNA reads TGTGCCAGCAGTCGGACTAGCGGGGGGATCACAGATACGCAGTATTTT. It is translated as CASSRTSGGITDTQYF.

The gene calls are TRBV6-6 and TRBJ1-4; 8 nucleotides agree with TRBD1. The germline V gene encodes CDR1 MNHNY and CDR2 SVGAGI (reference sequence). J was trimmed by 7 bases and V by 5 bases; bases with no gene match: 3. The CDR3 is made up of 13 amino acids. The CDR3 nucleotides read TGTGCCAGCAGTGAGACAGGGGCTGAAAAACTGTTTTTT. Its translation: CASSETGAEKLFF.

The chain is built from TRBV6-5 and TRBJ2-6; D not resolved. Germline V lookup: CDR1 MNHEY, CDR2 SVGAGI. Trimming took off 6 bases at V and 0 bases at J, with 9 bases between the two ends. The CDR3 totals 15 residues. The CDR3: CASSRRSSGANVLTF. In nucleotides, the CDR3 is TGTGCCAGCAGCCGTCGGAGCTCTGGGGCCAACGTCCTGACTTTC.